Below, 18 T cell receptor beta chains from the same sample are listed, as sequenced in a study of T cell clones after liver transplantation. Repertoires were generated with immunoSEQ multiplex PCR, while TCRdb's copy carries only in-frame clones and drops some. The sample includes 25,000 to 40,000 clones, around 95% of them seen just once. The sequencing here drew on CD8+ T cells from blood, taken 12 months after liver transplant. The receptors originated from a human patient who received a liver transplant. The graft donor may be the source of some T cells.

The chain carries TRBV3-2 and TRBJ2-7; the DNA was not used to check the table's D call, TRBD2. TRBV3-2 is a recognized pseudogene. The CDR3 loop spans 9 amino acids. This CDR3 reads CASLNEQYF. CDR3 DNA: TGTGCCAGCTTAAACGAGCAGTACTTC.

The chain uses TRBV9 and TRBJ2-5, with 9 bases fitting TRBD1. V shed 3 bases, J shed 2 bases, and the junction held 17 bases outside the gene matches. Germline V gene lookup returns CDR1 SGDLS and CDR2 YYNGEE. The CDR3 has 19 residues. The DNA of the CDR3 is TGTGCCAGCAGCGCGTCCGGGACAGGGTCCTGGGCGGGACAAGAGACCCAGTACTTC. It is translated as CASSASGTGSWAGQETQYF.

The V gene is TRBV6-1, the J gene TRBJ2-1; D may be TRBD1 or TRBD2 (5 bases each). From germline, CDR1 is MNHNS and CDR2 SASEGT. V was pared by 8 bases and J by 0 bases, with 14 bases between. The CDR3 is 15 residues long. The CDR3 protein is CASGQGRYSYNEQFF. The CDR3 DNA reads as TGTGCCAGCGGGCAGGGACGATACTCCTACAATGAGCAGTTCTTC.

J is TRBJ1-1 and V is TRBV11-2, with 10 nucleotides matching TRBD1. Germline loops: CDR1 SGHAT, CDR2 FQNNGV. CDR3 size: 15 residues. The J segment lost 6 bases and the V segment lost 6 bases, leaving 10 bases of the junction unmatched. CDR3 nucleotides: TGTGCCAGCAGTCAAAAGACAGGGGGCGTCCCTGAAGCTTTCTTT. It is translated as CASSQKTGGVPEAFF.

This clone came up once. The V gene is TRBV7-8, the J gene TRBJ2-1; TRBD1 or TRBD2 may be the D gene (5 bases each). V was cut by 8 bases and J by 0 bases, with 14 bases left in between. This CDR3 region has 15 residues. The germline gives CDR1 SGHVS, CDR2 FQNEAQ. CDR3 in amino acids: CASLTGTDSYNEQFF. CDR3 DNA sequence: TGTGCCAGCCTCACCGGGACCGACTCCTACAATGAGCAGTTCTTC.

The J gene is TRBJ2-3, the V gene TRBV4-3; no firm D call. This CDR3 comprises 14 residues. V lost 0 bases and J lost 2, with 6 bases in between. CDR1 is LGHNA and CDR2 is YSLEER in the germline V gene. The CDR3 region is CASSQDTTTDTQYF. CDR3 nucleotides: TGCGCCAGCAGCCAAGATACTACCACAGATACGCAGTATTTT.

This clone has a single count. The chain couples TRBV6-1 to TRBJ1-5, with TRBD1 matching over 8 bases. The CDR3 totals 14 residues. CDR1 is MNHNS, CDR2 SASEGT, per germline. V was pared by 3 bases and J by 4 bases, with 2 bases of the junction left unmatched. CDR3 bases: TGTGCCAGCAGTGAGACAGGGGCAAATCAGCCCCAGCATTTT. Amino acids: CASSETGANQPQHF.

This rearrangement joins TRBV4-3 to TRBJ2-5, with no clear D. This CDR3 region has 15 residues. V was pared by 0 bases and J by 4 bases, with 12 bases between. Per the germline V gene, CDR1 is LGHNA and CDR2 is YSLEER. CDR3 bases: TGCGCCAGCAGCCAAGAATCTAGACCTAGAGAGACCCAGTACTTC. It translates to CASSQESRPRETQYF.

For this clone: At one of its ends the junction is not consistent with the germline gene, which may arise from a read error. The chain employs TRBV7-9 and TRBJ2-7; 8 nucleotides align to TRBD2. CDR1 SEHNR and CDR2 FQNEAQ come from the germline V gene (reference sequence). The CDR3 is 14 amino acids. CDR3 loop: CASSLAGRPYEQYF. CDR3 DNA: TGTGCCAGCAGCCTAGCGGGCAGACCCTACGAGCAGTACTTC.

This chain uses TRBV9 with TRBJ2-6, with D unresolved. Trimming left V 0 bases short and J 16 bases short, with 20 bases between. The CDR3 is 15 amino acids. The germline CDR1 and CDR2 sequences are SGDLS and YYNGEE. The CDR3 DNA sequence: TGTGCCAGCAGCGTAGATGGTGGCACCTATTATCCGCTGACTTTC. This encodes CASSVDGGTYYPLTF.

CDR3 in amino acids: CASSTDRGKRMSDDQPQHF. The CDR3 nucleotides are TGTGCCAGCAGTACCGACAGGGGGAAACGGATGTCCGATGATCAGCCCCAGCATTTT. This chain connects TRBV7-9 to TRBJ1-5; TRBD1 matches at 9 bases. This CDR3 spans 19 amino acids. The germline gives CDR1 SEHNR, CDR2 FQNEAQ (reference sequence). Losses at the gene ends were 6 bases for V and 5 bases for J; bases not matched to a gene: 20.

The J gene is TRBJ2-1, the V gene TRBV30; D gene unclear. CDR1 is GTSNPN and CDR2 is SVGIG in the germline V gene (reference sequence). The germline V and J ends were trimmed by 3 bases and 3 bases, with 6 bases remaining between them. This CDR3 has 12 amino acids. CDR3 residues: CAWRVYYNEQFF. DNA of the CDR3: TGTGCCTGGAGAGTCTACTACAATGAGCAGTTCTTC.

As regards this clone: Other DNA sequences of this sample code for an identical CDR3. The gene calls are TRBV7-9 and TRBJ1-3, with no clear D. Deletions cut 1 base from V and 5 bases from J, with 0 bases between. This CDR3 spans 11 amino acids. Germline CDR1 SEHNR, CDR2 FQNEAQ (reference sequence). The CDR3 protein is CASSLGNTIYF. The CDR3 DNA follows: TGTGCCAGCAGCTTAGGAAACACCATATATTTT. The complete variable domain, with remaining parts taken from reference TRBV7-9 and TRBJ1-3, reads DTGVSQNPRHKITKRGQNVTFRCDPISEHNRLYWYRQTLGQGPEFLTYFQNEAQLEKSRLLSDRFSAERPKGSFSTLEIQRTEQGDSAMYLCASSLGNTIYFGEGSWLTVV.

This clone was recorded a few times. V and J are TRBV20-1 and TRBJ1-1; D unresolved. CDR1 and CDR2 from the germline V gene are DFQATT and SNEGSKA (reference sequence). Trimming left V 0 bases short and J 9 bases short, with 5 bases between. The CDR3 sequence is 10 residues long. The CDR3 DNA is TGCAGTGCTAGAGATTTGCAAGCTTTCTTT. Protein: CSARDLQAFF.

The CDR3 DNA sequence: TGTGCCAGCAGTTCCCCCGGGACAGAAGGCCATACGCAGTATTTT. The encoded protein is CASSSPGTEGHTQYF. The chain links TRBV7-6 to TRBJ2-3, with 7 positions matching TRBD1. V was clipped by 6 bases and J by 7 bases; unmatched bases: 13. The CDR3 has 15 amino acids. From germline, CDR1 is SGHVS and CDR2 FNYEAQ.

The chain combines TRBV7-6 with TRBJ1-4; D is ambiguous. The CDR3 totals 14 residues. The V end lost 5 bases, the J end lost 6 bases, and 13 bases lay between the germline ends. The germline V gene has CDR1 SGHVS and CDR2 FNYEAQ. The chain's CDR3 is CASSPLGGYEKLFF. Here the CDR3 DNA reads TGTGCCAGCAGCCCCCTTGGTGGTTATGAAAAACTGTTTTTT.

The rearrangement links TRBV7-6 to TRBJ2-6, with D unclear. The ends were cut back, 3 bases at V and 0 bases at J, with 0 bases in the middle. This CDR3 comprises 13 residues. Germline loops: CDR1 SGHVS, CDR2 FNYEAQ. CDR3 sequence reads: CASSFSGANVLTF. The CDR3 region has the DNA TGTGCCAGCAGCTTCTCTGGGGCCAACGTCCTGACTTTC.

The chain carries TRBV5-6 and TRBJ2-7; D is unclear. The CDR3 loop spans 12 amino acids. V lost 4 bases to trimming and J lost 4 bases, with 9 bases between them. Germline V gives CDR1 SGHDT, CDR2 YYEEEE. CDR3 protein: CASSPNNYEQYF. DNA of the CDR3: TGTGCCAGCAGCCCTAACAATTACGAGCAGTACTTC.